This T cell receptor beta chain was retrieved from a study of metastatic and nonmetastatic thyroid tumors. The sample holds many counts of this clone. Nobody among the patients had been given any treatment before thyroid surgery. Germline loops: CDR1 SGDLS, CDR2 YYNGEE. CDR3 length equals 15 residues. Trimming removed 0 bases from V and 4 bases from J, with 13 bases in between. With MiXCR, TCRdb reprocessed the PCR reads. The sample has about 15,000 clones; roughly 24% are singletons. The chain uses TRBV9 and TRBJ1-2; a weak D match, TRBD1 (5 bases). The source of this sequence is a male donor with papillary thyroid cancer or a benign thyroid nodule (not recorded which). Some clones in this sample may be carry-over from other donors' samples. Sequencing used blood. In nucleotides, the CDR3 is TGTGCCAGCAGCGTAGGGGCAGGGAGTAGCTATGGCTACACCTTC. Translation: CASSVGAGSSYGYTF.